These T cell receptor beta chains were read from a single sample in a study of OX40 agonist ivuxolimab in advanced cancers. The repertoire was sequenced with immunoSEQ multiplex PCR; TCRdb's copy has only in-frame clones and lacks some. The repertoire consists of fewer than 85,000 clones, with roughly four fifths occurring once and the leading ten covering approximately 6.7%. The sequencing used CD4+ or CD8+ T cells sorted from blood, collected in a trial of the OX40 agonist ivuxolimab. These TCRs come from an adult with an advanced solid tumor such as melanoma, head and neck, liver or kidney cancer. Each CDR3 is given with its conserved first and last residue. A D gene is named only where the DNA matches it firmly. Not all rows give a size; the values are once, few, many and, for expanded clones, a class.

D gene,V gene,J gene,clone size,CDR3 DNA,CDR3 protein
TRBD1,TRBV27,TRBJ1-5,once,TGTGCCAGCAGTTCCGTGGGGACAGGATCCAATCAGCCCCAGCATTTT,CASSSVGTGSNQPQHF
NA,TRBV5-1,TRBJ2-3,NA,TGCGCCAGCAGCTTGGATCGTAGCCCAGGAGTAGATACGCAGTATTTT,CASSLDRSPGVDTQYF
TRBD1,TRBV10-1,TRBJ1-4,NA,TGCGCCAGCACCAGGGGGGGGGTTAATGAAAAACTGTTTTTT,CASTRGGVNEKLFF
TRBD1,TRBV18,TRBJ1-2,NA,TGTGCCAGCTCGATACAGGGGGACTATGGCTACACCTTC,CASSIQGDYGYTF
TRBD2,TRBV28,TRBJ2-2,NA,TGTGCCAGCAGCACCCTTGGGCTAGCGGGAGAAGTAGGCACCGGGGAGCTGTTTTTT,CASSTLGLAGEVGTGELFF
NA,TRBV10-3,TRBJ1-2,few,TGTGCCATCAGTGGGTCCCCGCGGGGGCTCGACTATGGCTACACCTTC,CAISGSPRGLDYGYTF
NA,TRBV28,TRBJ2-3,few,TGTGCCAGCACTACTAGGACACATGCAGATACGCAGTATTTT,CASTTRTHADTQYF
TRBD2,TRBV5-1,TRBJ2-5,NA,TGCGCCAGCAGCTTGGATAGGGACCCCGGGACTAGCGGGGGTCCCGGGAAGACCCAGTACTTC,CASSLDRDPGTSGGPGKTQYF
NA,TRBV4-2,TRBJ2-2,NA,TGTGCCAGCAGCCAAGTGGCCGTCTCAAACACCGGGGAGCTGTTTTTT,CASSQVAVSNTGELFF
TRBD1,TRBV29-1,TRBJ2-5,NA,TGCAGCGTTAGGGGGCCGACCCAAGAGACCCAGTACTTC,CSVRGPTQETQYF